This T cell receptor beta chain is drawn from a study of T-cell reconstitution after alpha-beta-depleted transplantation in children listed by TCRdb under 2016. As for the study more broadly: The study quantitatively tracked T-cell immune reconstitution after TCRalphabeta/CD19-depleted allogeneic hematopoietic cell transplantation in children using TCR repertoire profiling.

Receptor libraries were prepared by PCR. TCRdb lists the instrument as Illumina HiSeq 2500. Molecular barcoding was employed in the preparation of TCR libraries, with unique molecular identifiers being used to normalize TCRbeta repertoire quantification. TCRdb reanalyzed the raw reads on its own, using fastp at Q25 for trimming and MiXCR for clone calling, and kept in-frame beta chains. Merged by CDR3 protein, the rows form single entries marked with the most common genes and DNA. The sample table holds 500,000 to 600,000 distinct CDR3 sequences, of which about 18% were seen once. The ten largest clones capture 3% to 3.5% of the sample. On this clonotype: The specificity of this receptor is unknown. One base away there is no much larger clone; base qualities are not given.

The trim is 8 bases for V and 0 bases for J, with a gap of 17 bases between the germline ends. CDR1 is given as SQVTM and CDR2 as ANQGSEA, both from the germline V gene. The cysteine opens and the phenylalanine closes a CDR3 of 15 amino acids. Just CDR3 DNA is preserved here, 45 bases in frame from base 1. Sequenced here: PBMCs from the stem cell graft donor, sampled from the stem cell graft. The source of this sequence is a human donor who donated a stem cell graft to a child with acute lymphoblastic leukemia. The chain is assembled from TRBV29-1 and TRBJ2-1; TRBD2 might be the D gene, on 6 matching bases. The sequenced DNA: TGCAGCTTAACTGGCGGGGAGTTCTCCTACAATGAGCAGTTCTTC. It specifies CSLTGGEFSYNEQFF.